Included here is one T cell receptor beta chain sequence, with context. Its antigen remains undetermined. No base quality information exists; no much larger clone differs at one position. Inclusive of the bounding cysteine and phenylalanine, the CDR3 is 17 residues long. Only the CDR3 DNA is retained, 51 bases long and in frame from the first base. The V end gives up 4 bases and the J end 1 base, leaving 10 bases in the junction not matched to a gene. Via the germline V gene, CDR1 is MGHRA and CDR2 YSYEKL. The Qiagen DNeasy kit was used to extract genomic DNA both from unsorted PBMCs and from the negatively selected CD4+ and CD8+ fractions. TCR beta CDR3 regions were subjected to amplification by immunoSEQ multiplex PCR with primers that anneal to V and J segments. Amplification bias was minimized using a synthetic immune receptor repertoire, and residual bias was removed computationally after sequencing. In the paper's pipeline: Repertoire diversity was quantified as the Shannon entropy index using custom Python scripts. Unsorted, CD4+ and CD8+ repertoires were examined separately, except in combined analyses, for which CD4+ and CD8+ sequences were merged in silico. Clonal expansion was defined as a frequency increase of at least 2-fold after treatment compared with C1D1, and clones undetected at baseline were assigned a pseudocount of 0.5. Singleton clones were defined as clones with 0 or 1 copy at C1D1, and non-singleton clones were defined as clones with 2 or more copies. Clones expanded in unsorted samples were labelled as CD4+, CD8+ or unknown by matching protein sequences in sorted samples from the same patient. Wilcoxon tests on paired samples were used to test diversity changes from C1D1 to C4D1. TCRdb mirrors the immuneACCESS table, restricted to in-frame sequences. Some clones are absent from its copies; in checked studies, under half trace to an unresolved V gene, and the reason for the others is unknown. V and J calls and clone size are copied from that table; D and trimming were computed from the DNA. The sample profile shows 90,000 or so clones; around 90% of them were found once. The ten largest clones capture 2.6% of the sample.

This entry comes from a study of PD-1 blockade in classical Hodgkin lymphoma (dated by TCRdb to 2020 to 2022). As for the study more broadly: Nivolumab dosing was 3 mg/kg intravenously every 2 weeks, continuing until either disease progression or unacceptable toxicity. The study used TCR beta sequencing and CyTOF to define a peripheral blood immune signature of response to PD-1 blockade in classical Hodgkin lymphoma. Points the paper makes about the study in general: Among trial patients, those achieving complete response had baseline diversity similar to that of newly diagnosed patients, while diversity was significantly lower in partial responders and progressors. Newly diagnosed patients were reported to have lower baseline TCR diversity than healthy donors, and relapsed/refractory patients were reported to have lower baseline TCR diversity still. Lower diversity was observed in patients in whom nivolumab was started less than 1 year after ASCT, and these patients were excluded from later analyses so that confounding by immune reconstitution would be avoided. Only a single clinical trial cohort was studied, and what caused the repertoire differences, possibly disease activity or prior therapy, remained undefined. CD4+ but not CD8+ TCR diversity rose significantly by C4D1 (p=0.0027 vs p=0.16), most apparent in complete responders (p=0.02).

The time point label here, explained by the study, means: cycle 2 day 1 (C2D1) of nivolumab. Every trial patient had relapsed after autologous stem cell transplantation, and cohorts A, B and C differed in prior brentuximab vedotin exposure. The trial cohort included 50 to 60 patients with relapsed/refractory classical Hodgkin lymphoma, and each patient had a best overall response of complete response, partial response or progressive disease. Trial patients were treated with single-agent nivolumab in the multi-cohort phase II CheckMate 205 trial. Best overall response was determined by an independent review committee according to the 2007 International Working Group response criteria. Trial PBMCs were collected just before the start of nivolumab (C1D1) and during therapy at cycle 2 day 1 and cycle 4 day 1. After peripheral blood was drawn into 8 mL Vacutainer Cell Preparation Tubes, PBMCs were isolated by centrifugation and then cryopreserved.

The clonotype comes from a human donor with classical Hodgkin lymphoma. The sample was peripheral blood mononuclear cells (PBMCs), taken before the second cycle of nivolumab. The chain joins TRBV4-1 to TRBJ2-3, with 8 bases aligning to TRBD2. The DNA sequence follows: TGCGCCAGCAGCCCCAGACTAGCGCGCTCCGGCACAGATACGCAGTATTTT. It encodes CASSPRLARSGTDTQYF.